The rows below give T cell receptor beta chains drawn from one sample of a study of cytomegalovirus exposure and HLA in healthy donors. Assay used: immunoSEQ multiplex PCR; TCRdb lists only in-frame clones, some missing. The data hold nearly 110,000 clones, with 82% observed a single time. What was sequenced was PBMCs. These receptors all stem from a man aged 25-40 years in good health and CMV-seropositive. CDR3s include the opening cysteine and the closing phenylalanine or tryptophan. The order of the fields is J gene, D gene, V gene, clone size, CDR3 protein, CDR3 DNA. A D gene is named only where the DNA matches it firmly. The size entry is marked missing in some rows and otherwise reads once, few, many or a size class.

j_call: TRBJ1-5
d_call: TRBD1
v_call: TRBV6-5
clone_size: -
cdr3_aa: CASRLTGGQPQHF
cdr3_nt: TGTGCCAGCAGACTAACAGGGGGTCAGCCCCAGCATTTT

j_call: TRBJ1-2
d_call: -
v_call: TRBV5-1
clone_size: -
cdr3_aa: CASSRPGSGYTF
cdr3_nt: TGCGCCAGCAGCCGACCGGGGTCCGGCTACACCTTC

j_call: TRBJ2-7
d_call: -
v_call: TRBV4-2
clone_size: -
cdr3_aa: CASSQGAEQYF
cdr3_nt: TGTGCCAGCAGCCAAGGCGCCGAGCAGTACTTC

j_call: TRBJ2-1
d_call: TRBD2
v_call: TRBV9
clone_size: -
cdr3_aa: CASSVGGGTFNEQFF
cdr3_nt: TGTGCCAGCAGCGTCGGGGGGGGCACCTTCAATGAGCAGTTCTTC

j_call: TRBJ2-7
d_call: TRBD2
v_call: TRBV11-3
clone_size: -
cdr3_aa: CVTPASRGGEYEQYF
cdr3_nt: TGTGTCACACCAGCGAGTCGTGGGGGGGAGTACGAGCAGTACTTC

j_call: TRBJ2-2
d_call: TRBD1
v_call: TRBV2
clone_size: -
cdr3_aa: CASSEVGTANTGELFF
cdr3_nt: TGTGCCAGCAGTGAGGTAGGGACAGCGAACACCGGGGAGCTGTTTTTT

j_call: TRBJ1-4
d_call: TRBD1
v_call: TRBV19
clone_size: once
cdr3_aa: CASSPGAGGFKGEKLFF
cdr3_nt: TGTGCCAGTAGCCCTGGGGCAGGGGGTTTTAAGGGTGAAAAACTGTTTTTT

j_call: TRBJ2-2
d_call: -
v_call: TRBV6-4
clone_size: -
cdr3_aa: CASSAGTSNTGELFF
cdr3_nt: TGTGCCAGCAGTGCGGGGACTTCGAACACCGGGGAGCTGTTTTTT

j_call: TRBJ2-7
d_call: -
v_call: TRBV5-1
clone_size: few
cdr3_aa: CASSSLTFNVGYEQYF
cdr3_nt: TGCGCCAGCAGCTCGTTGACATTTAACGTCGGCTACGAGCAGTACTTC

j_call: TRBJ1-5
d_call: TRBD1
v_call: TRBV2
clone_size: -
cdr3_aa: CASNPSAGQGAGASNQPQHF
cdr3_nt: TGTGCCAGCAACCCCTCCGCCGGACAGGGGGCCGGGGCTAGCAATCAGCCCCAGCATTTT

j_call: TRBJ1-2
d_call: -
v_call: TRBV19
clone_size: -
cdr3_aa: CASSIVYGLNYGYTF
cdr3_nt: TGTGCCAGTAGTATAGTGTACGGGTTGAACTATGGCTACACCTTC

j_call: TRBJ1-2
d_call: -
v_call: TRBV18
clone_size: -
cdr3_aa: CASSQDLDSNYGYTF
cdr3_nt: TGTGCCAGCTCACAGGACTTGGATTCTAACTATGGCTACACCTTC

j_call: TRBJ1-2
d_call: TRBD1
v_call: TRBV27
clone_size: -
cdr3_aa: CASSSGTGGVRSHGYTF
cdr3_nt: TGTGCCAGCAGTTCCGGGACAGGGGGCGTTAGAAGCCATGGCTACACCTTC

j_call: TRBJ2-5
d_call: -
v_call: TRBV7-3
clone_size: -
cdr3_aa: CASSLTLGETQYF
cdr3_nt: TGTGCCAGCAGCTTAACCCTAGGAGAGACCCAGTACTTC

j_call: TRBJ2-5
d_call: TRBD2
v_call: TRBV28
clone_size: -
cdr3_aa: CASSPAGGPETQYF
cdr3_nt: TGTGCCAGCAGTCCGGCGGGGGGGCCAGAGACCCAGTACTTC

j_call: TRBJ2-3
d_call: TRBD1
v_call: TRBV10-3
clone_size: -
cdr3_aa: CAISTDGDRADTQYF
cdr3_nt: TGTGCCATCAGTACCGATGGGGACAGGGCAGATACGCAGTATTTT

j_call: TRBJ1-5
d_call: TRBD1
v_call: TRBV5-4
clone_size: -
cdr3_aa: CASSLDRGDQPQHF
cdr3_nt: TGTGCCAGCAGCTTGGACAGGGGGGATCAGCCCCAGCATTTT

j_call: TRBJ2-3
d_call: TRBD2
v_call: TRBV10-3
clone_size: few
cdr3_aa: CATGLAGGVTDTQYF
cdr3_nt: TGTGCCACCGGACTAGCGGGGGGAGTCACAGATACGCAGTATTTT

j_call: TRBJ1-3
d_call: TRBD1
v_call: TRBV7-8
clone_size: -
cdr3_aa: CASSPRATGARGNTIYF
cdr3_nt: TGTGCCAGCAGCCCTAGAGCCACAGGGGCCCGGGGAAACACCATATATTTT

j_call: TRBJ2-2
d_call: -
v_call: TRBV13
clone_size: -
cdr3_aa: CASSPQNTGELFF
cdr3_nt: TGTGCCAGCAGCCCACAGAACACCGGGGAGCTGTTTTTT

j_call: TRBJ1-2
d_call: TRBD1
v_call: TRBV6-6
clone_size: -
cdr3_aa: CASSSGQGDGYTF
cdr3_nt: TGTGCCAGCAGTTCGGGACAGGGGGATGGCTACACCTTC

j_call: TRBJ1-5
d_call: -
v_call: TRBV6-5
clone_size: few
cdr3_aa: CASSSYRDRPQHF
cdr3_nt: TGTGCCAGCAGTTCGTACAGGGACCGGCCCCAGCATTTT

j_call: TRBJ1-1
d_call: -
v_call: TRBV6-6
clone_size: -
cdr3_aa: CASRLQGPKNTEAFF
cdr3_nt: TGTGCCAGCAGGCTACAGGGTCCGAAGAACACTGAAGCTTTCTTT

j_call: TRBJ1-1
d_call: TRBD1
v_call: TRBV19
clone_size: -
cdr3_aa: CASRSGQGGAEAFF
cdr3_nt: TGTGCCAGTAGATCCGGACAGGGAGGGGCTGAAGCTTTCTTT

j_call: TRBJ1-1
d_call: TRBD1
v_call: TRBV18
clone_size: -
cdr3_aa: CASSPWTGSNTEAFF
cdr3_nt: TGTGCCAGCTCACCCTGGACAGGGTCGAACACTGAAGCTTTCTTT

j_call: TRBJ2-5
d_call: TRBD2
v_call: TRBV7-9
clone_size: -
cdr3_aa: CSSTPRGLAGKETQYF
cdr3_nt: TGTTCCAGCACCCCACGGGGTCTAGCGGGTAAAGAGACCCAGTACTTC

j_call: TRBJ1-1
d_call: -
v_call: TRBV10-3
clone_size: -
cdr3_aa: CAISESDQGTEAFF
cdr3_nt: TGTGCCATCAGTGAGTCAGACCAGGGCACTGAAGCTTTCTTT

j_call: TRBJ1-2
d_call: TRBD1
v_call: TRBV7-2
clone_size: -
cdr3_aa: CASSTGDRVYGYTF
cdr3_nt: TGTGCCAGCAGCACAGGGGACAGGGTTTATGGCTACACCTTC

j_call: TRBJ2-3
d_call: -
v_call: TRBV27
clone_size: -
cdr3_aa: CASRLSGNLWADTQYF
cdr3_nt: TGTGCCAGCCGCCTTTCGGGTAACCTTTGGGCAGATACGCAGTATTTT

j_call: TRBJ2-1
d_call: -
v_call: TRBV19
clone_size: -
cdr3_aa: CASSILSRAFPSKIKGTAYNEQFF
cdr3_nt: TGTGCCAGTAGTATTCTGTCCAGGGCTTTTCCCTCGAAGATCAAAGGCACGGCCTACAATGAGCAGTTCTTC

j_call: TRBJ2-7
d_call: TRBD2
v_call: TRBV6-1
clone_size: few
cdr3_aa: CASRASGTSRYEQYF
cdr3_nt: TGTGCCAGCAGAGCCTCCGGGACTAGCCGGTACGAGCAGTACTTC

j_call: TRBJ2-7
d_call: TRBD1
v_call: TRBV7-9
clone_size: -
cdr3_aa: CSSSSGQGGDF
cdr3_nt: TGTTCCAGCAGCTCGGGACAGGGAGGGGACTTC

j_call: TRBJ1-6
d_call: TRBD1
v_call: TRBV28
clone_size: -
cdr3_aa: CASSLPRGVSPLHF
cdr3_nt: TGTGCCAGCAGTTTACCCAGGGGGGTTTCACCCCTCCACTTT

j_call: TRBJ1-5
d_call: TRBD1
v_call: TRBV6-1
clone_size: -
cdr3_aa: CASSEMGQGNQPQHF
cdr3_nt: TGTGCCAGCAGTGAAATGGGACAGGGAAATCAGCCCCAGCATTTT

j_call: TRBJ1-1
d_call: -
v_call: TRBV5-5
clone_size: -
cdr3_aa: CASSFSQGGMPEAFF
cdr3_nt: TGTGCCAGCAGCTTTTCCCAGGGTGGGATGCCTGAAGCTTTCTTT

j_call: TRBJ2-1
d_call: TRBD2
v_call: TRBV2
clone_size: -
cdr3_aa: CASSENRGGYDEQFF
cdr3_nt: TGTGCCAGCAGTGAAAATCGGGGGGGTTACGATGAGCAGTTCTTC

j_call: TRBJ2-1
d_call: TRBD2
v_call: TRBV25-1
clone_size: -
cdr3_aa: CASSEGGGYNEQFF
cdr3_nt: TGTGCCAGCAGTGAGGGCGGGGGTTACAATGAGCAGTTCTTC

j_call: TRBJ2-3
d_call: -
v_call: TRBV4-1
clone_size: -
cdr3_aa: CASSQAPGLELDTQYF
cdr3_nt: TGCGCCAGCAGCCAAGCTCCGGGACTGGAGTTAGATACGCAGTATTTT

j_call: TRBJ1-4
d_call: -
v_call: TRBV12-5
clone_size: once
cdr3_aa: CASGLGLQGGEKLFF
cdr3_nt: TGTGCTAGTGGTTTGGGCCTACAGGGTGGAGAAAAACTGTTTTTT

j_call: TRBJ2-6
d_call: TRBD1
v_call: TRBV5-4
clone_size: -
cdr3_aa: CASSFTTGATSGANGLTF
cdr3_nt: TGTGCCAGCAGCTTTACGACAGGGGCCACCTCTGGGGCCAACGGCCTGACTTTC

j_call: TRBJ1-3
d_call: -
v_call: TRBV6-1
clone_size: -
cdr3_aa: CASETSGNTIYF
cdr3_nt: TGTGCCAGCGAGACATCTGGAAACACCATATATTTT

j_call: TRBJ1-2
d_call: TRBD1
v_call: TRBV9
clone_size: few
cdr3_aa: CASSALWTGGYGYTF
cdr3_nt: TGTGCCAGCAGCGCCTTATGGACAGGGGGCTATGGCTACACCTTC

j_call: TRBJ1-1
d_call: -
v_call: TRBV29-1
clone_size: -
cdr3_aa: CSVAPGGGNTEAFF
cdr3_nt: TGCAGCGTCGCCCCTGGGGGGGGGAACACTGAAGCTTTCTTT

j_call: TRBJ2-1
d_call: TRBD2
v_call: TRBV5-1
clone_size: -
cdr3_aa: CASSSILAGGNEQFF
cdr3_nt: TGCGCCAGCAGCTCGATTTTAGCGGGGGGTAATGAGCAGTTCTTC

j_call: TRBJ1-6
d_call: -
v_call: TRBV7-3
clone_size: -
cdr3_aa: CASSLRRSSPLHF
cdr3_nt: TGTGCCAGCAGCTTAAGAAGGAGTTCACCCCTCCACTTT

j_call: TRBJ2-2
d_call: -
v_call: TRBV9
clone_size: -
cdr3_aa: CASSVATRGQVGELFF
cdr3_nt: TGTGCCAGCAGCGTAGCTACGCGGGGCCAGGTCGGGGAGCTGTTTTTT

j_call: TRBJ2-7
d_call: TRBD2
v_call: TRBV30
clone_size: once
cdr3_aa: CAWTSGLVRSYEQYF
cdr3_nt: TGTGCCTGGACCTCGGGACTAGTAAGATCCTACGAGCAGTACTTC

j_call: TRBJ1-1
d_call: -
v_call: TRBV19
clone_size: -
cdr3_aa: CASSNQRTEAFF
cdr3_nt: TGTGCCAGTAGTAACCAGCGAACTGAAGCTTTCTTT

j_call: TRBJ1-4
d_call: -
v_call: TRBV7-9
clone_size: -
cdr3_aa: CSSSPELSEKLFF
cdr3_nt: TGTTCCAGCAGCCCGGAGTTATCGGAAAAACTGTTTTTT

j_call: TRBJ2-2
d_call: -
v_call: TRBV2
clone_size: once
cdr3_aa: CASSDILRGTGELFF
cdr3_nt: TGTGCCAGCAGTGACATCTTGCGGGGAACCGGGGAGCTGTTTTTT